The next 25 T cell receptor beta chains were all read from a single sample in a study of blood T cell repertoires in COVID-19. Some clones are missing from TCRdb's copy, which holds only in-frame ones; the method was immunoSEQ multiplex PCR. Found here are about 320,000 clones, more than 75% of them singletons; the top ten hold about 2.4%. Sequenced material: PBMCs or T cells enriched from blood (not recorded which). The receptors were gathered from a man in his sixties who had recovered from COVID-19.

There are a few counts of this clone. As DNA, the CDR3 is TGTGCCAGCTCACTAGGGGACAGCTATAACTATGGCTACACCTTC. It encodes CASSLGDSYNYGYTF. The chain is built from TRBV18 and TRBJ1-2; 7 bases line up with TRBD1. The CDR3 has 15 residues. Germline V gene lookup returns CDR1 KGHSH and CDR2 LQKENI. J was trimmed by 1 base and V by 4 bases; bases with no gene match: 6.

On this clone itself: No conserved phenylalanine or tryptophan is present at the end of the CDR3, so a read error is the likely explanation. The limits of the CDR3 on the DNA are not certain, so only TCRdb's listed CDR3 is given. The V call is TRBV6-2 or TRBV6-3, the J call TRBJ2-7; the table's D call TRBD1 went unverified against the DNA. The CDR3 extends over 17 residues, inclusive of both ends. Per the germline V gene, CDR1 is MNHEY and CDR2 is SVGEGT. CDR3 in amino acids: CASSYRQGRTSLRAGPL.

This clone occurred once. The chain uses TRBV9 and TRBJ1-1; D uncertain. The CDR3 has 13 amino acids. V lost 3 bases and J 0 bases, leaving 6 bases between the germline ends. Looked up from germline, CDR1 is SGDLS and CDR2 is YYNGEE. CDR3 region: CASSDIMNTEAFF. In DNA, the CDR3 is TGTGCCAGCAGCGATATTATGAACACTGAAGCTTTCTTT.

The chain couples TRBV11-2 to TRBJ1-6; D is uncertain. The length of the CDR3 is 14 residues. V was pared by 0 bases and J by 9 bases, with 9 bases between. The germline V gene has CDR1 SGHAT and CDR2 FQNNGV. In nucleotides, the CDR3 is TGTGCCAGCAGCTTAGATTCGGGGATTTCACCCCTCCACTTT. Translating gives CASSLDSGISPLHF.

The chain has TRBV12-3 or TRBV12-4 and TRBJ1-1; no clear D gene. This CDR3 has 13 amino acids. With 1 base removed from V and 11 bases from J, the gap between germline ends came to 14 bases. The CDR3: CASSLDAGNRAFF. The CDR3 nucleotides are TGTGCCAGCAGTTTAGATGCCGGGAATAGGGCTTTCTTT.

The sample holds a few counts of this clone. The genes are TRBV5-5 and TRBJ1-6; TRBD1 matches at 9 bases. Losses at the gene ends were 1 base for V and 9 bases for J; bases not matched to a gene: 8. Per germline, CDR1 SGHKS and CDR2 YYEKEE (reference sequence). The CDR3 has 16 residues. CDR3 sequence (DNA): TGTGCCAGCAGCTTGCTCCGACAGGGGGAGTCTTCACCCCTCCACTTT. Residues: CASSLLRQGESSPLHF.

J is TRBJ1-1 and V is TRBV4-3; D perhaps matches TRBD1 (6 bases). CDR1 and CDR2 (germline): LGHNA, YSLEER. Trimming cost V 0 bases and J 1 base, with 9 bases left between them. This CDR3 has 15 amino acids. CDR3 sequence (DNA): TGCGCCAGCAGCCAAGATACAGGGCCGAACACTGAAGCTTTCTTT. Translation: CASSQDTGPNTEAFF.

The chain is built from TRBV11-2 and TRBJ2-2; 9 bases line up with TRBD2. Trimming cost V 1 base and J 3 bases; bases outside gene matches: 0. Per germline, CDR1 SGHAT and CDR2 FQNNGV. The CDR3 length is 15 residues. The CDR3 reads CASSLVAGDTGELFF. The CDR3 coding sequence is TGTGCCAGCAGCTTAGTAGCGGGAGACACCGGGGAGCTGTTTTTT.

The gene calls are TRBV9 and TRBJ2-2; TRBD2 aligns across 7 bases. Trimming cost V 4 bases and J 0 bases; bases outside gene matches: 3. This CDR3 contains 15 residues. In germline, CDR1 is SGDLS, CDR2 YYNGEE. CDR3 bases: TGTGCCAGCAGCACTACTAGCGCGAACACCGGGGAGCTGTTTTTT. Amino acid sequence: CASSTTSANTGELFF. The full variable domain, its missing parts supplied by reference TRBV9 and TRBJ2-2, is DSGVTQTPKHLITATGQRVTLRCSPRSGDLSVYWYQQSLDQGLQFLIQYYNGEERAKGNILERFSAQQFPDLHSELNLSSLELGDSALYFCASSTTSANTGELFFGEGSRLTVL.

This clone was counted a single time. The chain links TRBV7-2 to TRBJ1-2; 7 bases map to TRBD1. The CDR3 is 17 residues long. From germline, CDR1 is SGHTA and CDR2 FQGNSA. With V trimmed by 6 bases and J by 4 bases, 17 bases remained unmatched. The CDR3, as DNA: TGTGCCAGCAGAAAAGGAGGGGGCGTAACGGCTACCTATGGCTACACCTTC. As protein: CASRKGGGVTATYGYTF.

The chain links TRBV3-1 (or the pseudogene TRBV3-2) to TRBJ2-7; D might be TRBD1 (6 bases). The germline V gene encodes CDR1 LGHDT and CDR2 YNNKEL (reference sequence). V dropped 1 base and J dropped 2 bases, with 6 bases sitting between them. This CDR3 comprises 13 residues. CDR3 loop: CASSQGQAYEQYF. The CDR3 nucleotides read TGTGCCAGCAGCCAAGGACAGGCCTACGAGCAGTACTTC.

The chain couples TRBV29-1 to TRBJ2-7; 10 positions agree with TRBD1. This CDR3 is 13 amino acids long. With V trimmed by 7 bases and J by 3 bases, 6 bases remained unmatched. CDR1 is SQVTM, CDR2 ANQGSEA, per germline. CDR3 protein: CSGGQGKYYEQYF. In nucleotides, the CDR3 is TGCAGCGGGGGACAGGGGAAATACTACGAGCAGTACTTC.

The J gene is TRBJ1-5, the V gene TRBV6-5; a weak D match, TRBD1 (6 bases). The CDR3 runs 15 residues. Trimming pared 5 bases from V and 2 bases from J, leaving 13 bases between. CDR1 and CDR2 from the germline V gene are MNHEY and SVGAGI. The CDR3 DNA reads as TGTGCCAGCAGTCCGGGACACACACGCAATCAGCCCCAGCATTTT. It translates to CASSPGHTRNQPQHF.

The chain is built from TRBV5-1 and TRBJ2-1; TRBD2 aligns across 12 bases. There are 15 residues in the CDR3. Trimming took 4 bases from V and 4 from J; bases not matched to a gene: 3. Looked up from germline, CDR1 is SGHRS and CDR2 is YFSETQ. The DNA for the CDR3 is TGCGCCAGCAGCGTAGGACTAGCGGGGTACAATGAGCAGTTCTTC. It codes for CASSVGLAGYNEQFF.

This rearrangement joins TRBV5-1 to TRBJ1-2; possibly TRBD1 for D (6 bases). Trimming pared 0 bases from V and 7 bases from J, leaving 16 bases between. Germline V gene data show CDR1 as SGHRS and CDR2 as YFSETQ. The CDR3 runs to 15 residues. As DNA, the CDR3 is TGCGCCAGCAGCTTGGGAACAGGGTCCGGAGTTGGCTACACCTTC. Translated, it gives CASSLGTGSGVGYTF.

The rearrangement joins TRBV11-2 to TRBJ1-1; TRBD1 agrees at 8 bases. CDR1 and CDR2 (germline): SGHAT, FQNNGV. This CDR3 contains 13 residues. V was pared by 5 bases and J by 9 bases, with 8 bases of the junction left unmatched. The CDR3 sequence is CASSRDGQGQAFF. The CDR3 coding sequence is TGTGCCAGCAGCCGAGACGGACAGGGCCAAGCTTTCTTT.

CDR3 sequence: CASSLGRVQQYF. CDR3 DNA sequence: TGTGCCAGCAGCTTAGGCAGGGTCCAGCAGTACTTC. The V call is TRBV7-9, the J call TRBJ2-7; D might be TRBD1 (5 bases). Germline CDR1 SEHNR, CDR2 FQNEAQ (reference sequence). The CDR3 extends over 12 amino acids. Between the trimmed V and J ends, which lost 1 base and 8 bases, there was a span of 9 bases.

V usage is TRBV19 and J usage is TRBJ1-2, with 8 bases lining up with TRBD1. Unmatched junction bases numbered 11, after V lost 6 bases and J lost 8 bases. The CDR3 runs 14 residues. Germline CDR1 and CDR2: LNHDA and SQIVND (reference sequence). CDR3 bases: TGTGCCAGTAGATTCACCGGACAGGGCGACGGCTACACCTTC. Protein: CASRFTGQGDGYTF.

The chain is built from TRBV4-1 and TRBJ1-6, with 9 bases aligning to TRBD1. Trimming removed 0 bases from V and 8 bases from J; junction bases left unmatched: 2. CDR3 length: 15 residues. The germline V gene encodes CDR1 MGHRA and CDR2 YSYEKL. CDR3 sequence (DNA): TGCGCCAGCAGCCAAGACTGGACAGGGGATTCACCCCTCCACTTT. Its translation is CASSQDWTGDSPLHF.

V usage is TRBV11-2 and J usage is TRBJ2-1; TRBD2 matches at 9 bases. The CDR3 loop spans 16 amino acids. Germline loops: CDR1 SGHAT, CDR2 FQNNGV. Unmatched junction bases numbered 9, after V lost 6 bases and J lost 3 bases. This CDR3 reads CASRPSGSGSYNEQFF. The CDR3 nucleotides read TGTGCCAGCAGACCCAGTGGTAGCGGGAGCTACAATGAGCAGTTCTTC.

The rearrangement joins TRBV4-1 to TRBJ2-3, with D perhaps matching TRBD1 (6 bases). Per germline, CDR1 MGHRA and CDR2 YSYEKL. This CDR3 is 18 amino acids long. V gave up 0 bases and J gave up 3 bases, with 19 bases separating them. CDR3 sequence (DNA): TGCGCCAGCAGCCAAGAGCGGAGGCCAGGGGTAAGGACAGATACGCAGTATTTT. As protein: CASSQERRPGVRTDTQYF.

This rearrangement joins TRBV6-6 to TRBJ1-2; D unclear. The length of the CDR3 is 15 residues. Germline V CDR1 and CDR2: MNHNY, SVGAGI (reference sequence). The V end was cut by 6 bases, the J end by 4 bases, with 18 bases between. CDR3 coding DNA: TGTGCCAGCAGGAAAGACAACCTTAGTCCCTATGGCTACACCTTC. Translated: CASRKDNLSPYGYTF.

The rearrangement joins TRBV6-5 to TRBJ1-1; TRBD1 is a possible D gene (5 bases). Trimming removed 7 bases from V and 9 bases from J, with 15 bases in between. Germline-derived CDR1 and CDR2 are MNHEY and SVGAGI. This CDR3 has 12 residues. The CDR3 reads CASTFGGEQAFF. DNA of the CDR3: TGTGCCAGCACCTTCGGGGGGGAGCAAGCTTTCTTT.

The genes are TRBV7-8 and TRBJ2-1; TRBD2 matches 12 bases. CDR1 and CDR2 (germline): SGHVS, FQNEAQ. The CDR3 contains 15 residues. The trim removed 5 bases at V and 9 bases at J, leaving 8 bases unmatched. CDR3 nucleotides: TGTGCCAGCAGCCGACAGTGGACTAGCGGGATTGAGCAGTTCTTC. It encodes CASSRQWTSGIEQFF.

There are a few counts of this clone. This rearrangement joins TRBV18 to TRBJ2-6, with D hard to call. The CDR3 length is 17 residues. The V gene's germline CDR1 is KGHSH and CDR2 LQKENI. Trimming removed 2 bases from V and 1 base from J, with 12 bases in between. The CDR3 here is CASSPWSRQSGANVLTF. CDR3 sequence (DNA): TGTGCCAGCTCACCATGGAGTAGGCAGTCTGGGGCCAACGTCCTGACTTTC. Full variable domain (rest looked up from reference TRBV18 and TRBJ2-6): NAGVMQNPRHLVRRRGQEARLRCSPMKGHSHVYWYRQLPEEGLKFMVYLQKENIIDESGMPKERFSAEFPKEGPSILRIQQVVRGDSAAYFCASSPWSRQSGANVLTFGAGSRLTVL.